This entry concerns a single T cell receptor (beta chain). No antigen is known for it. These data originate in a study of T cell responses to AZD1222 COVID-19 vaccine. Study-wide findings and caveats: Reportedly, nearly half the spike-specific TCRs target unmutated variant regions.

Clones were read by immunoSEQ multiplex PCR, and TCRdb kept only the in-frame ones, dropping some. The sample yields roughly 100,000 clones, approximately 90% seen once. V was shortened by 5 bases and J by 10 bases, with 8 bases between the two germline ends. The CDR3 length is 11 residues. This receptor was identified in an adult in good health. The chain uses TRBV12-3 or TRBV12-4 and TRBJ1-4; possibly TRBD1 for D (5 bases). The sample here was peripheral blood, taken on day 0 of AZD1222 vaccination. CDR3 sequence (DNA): TGTGCCAGCAGTAGGGGCGGAAAACTGTTTTTT. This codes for CASSRGGKLFF.